This T cell receptor (beta chain) is from a study of fetal regulatory T cell absence and autoimmunity. Overall study results and limits: Some top pancreas TCR clones were over 90-fold enriched versus cord blood.

The germline CDR1 and CDR2 sequences are MNHEY and SMNVEV (reference sequence). The CDR3 extends over 15 amino acids. V gave up 4 bases and J gave up 1 base, with 13 bases separating them. The count of this clone is one. Its antigen is not known. Data came from immunoSEQ multiplex PCR; TCRdb stores just in-frame clones and leaves some out. In the table there are more than 90,000 clones, less than 80% of which are singletons. The J gene is TRBJ1-1, the V gene TRBV27; D unclear. Sequenced input: pancreas tissue. The receptor comes from a male donor with IPEX syndrome. This chain's CDR3 is CASSSTWRKNTEAFF. In DNA form, the CDR3 reads TGTGCCAGCAGTTCTACCTGGCGGAAGAACACTGAAGCTTTCTTT.